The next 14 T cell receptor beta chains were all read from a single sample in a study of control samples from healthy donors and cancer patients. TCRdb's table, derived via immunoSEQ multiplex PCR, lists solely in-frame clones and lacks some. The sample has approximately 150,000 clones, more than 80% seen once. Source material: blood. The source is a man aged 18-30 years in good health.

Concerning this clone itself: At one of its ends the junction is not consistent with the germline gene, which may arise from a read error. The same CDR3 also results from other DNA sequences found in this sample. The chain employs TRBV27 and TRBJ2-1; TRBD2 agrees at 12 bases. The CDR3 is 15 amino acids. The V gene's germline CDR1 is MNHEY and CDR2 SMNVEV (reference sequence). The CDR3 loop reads CASSLGLAGYNEQFF. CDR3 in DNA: TGCGCCAGCAGTTTAGGACTAGCGGGATACAATGAGCAGTTCTTC.

The CDR3 loop is CASSIGTGGVRGEAFF. CDR3 nucleotides: TGTGCCAGTAGTATTGGGACAGGGGGGGTACGGGGCGAAGCTTTCTTT. The chain is built from TRBV19 and TRBJ1-1, with 11 bases aligning to TRBD1. This CDR3 contains 16 residues. Germline values: CDR1 LNHDA, CDR2 SQIVND (reference sequence). With V trimmed by 3 bases and J by 8 bases, 11 bases remained unmatched.

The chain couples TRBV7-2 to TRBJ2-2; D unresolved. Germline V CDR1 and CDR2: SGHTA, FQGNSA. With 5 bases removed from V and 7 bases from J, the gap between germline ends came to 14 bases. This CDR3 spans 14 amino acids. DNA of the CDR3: TGTGCCAGCAGCACCCCGAGGAAGAACGGGGAGCTGTTTTTT. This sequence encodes CASSTPRKNGELFF.

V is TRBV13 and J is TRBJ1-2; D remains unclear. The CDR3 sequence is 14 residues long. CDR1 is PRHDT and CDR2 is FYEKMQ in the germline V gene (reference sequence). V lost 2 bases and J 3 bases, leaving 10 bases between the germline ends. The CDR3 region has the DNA TGTGCCAGCAGCTTAATCGCGAAGGACTATGGCTACACCTTC. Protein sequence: CASSLIAKDYGYTF.

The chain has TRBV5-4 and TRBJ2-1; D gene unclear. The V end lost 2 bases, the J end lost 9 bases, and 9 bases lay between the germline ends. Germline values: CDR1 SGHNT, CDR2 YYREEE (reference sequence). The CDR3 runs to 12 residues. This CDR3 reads CASSFSELEQFF. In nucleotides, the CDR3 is TGTGCCAGCAGCTTCTCGGAGCTTGAGCAGTTCTTC.

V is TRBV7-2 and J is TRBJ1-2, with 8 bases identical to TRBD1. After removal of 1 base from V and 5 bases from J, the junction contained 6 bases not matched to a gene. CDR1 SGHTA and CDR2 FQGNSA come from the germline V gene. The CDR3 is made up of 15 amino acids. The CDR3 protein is CASSLDRGSGYGYTF. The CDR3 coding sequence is TGTGCCAGCAGCTTAGACAGGGGGTCAGGGTATGGCTACACCTTC.

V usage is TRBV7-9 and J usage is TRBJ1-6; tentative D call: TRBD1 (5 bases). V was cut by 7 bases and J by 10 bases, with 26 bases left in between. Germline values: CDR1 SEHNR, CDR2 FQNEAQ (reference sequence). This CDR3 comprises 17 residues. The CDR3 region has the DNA TGTGCCAGCACCGGGGCCCAAGACAGCCTCATGGGGTCACCCCTCCACTTT. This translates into CASTGAQDSLMGSPLHF. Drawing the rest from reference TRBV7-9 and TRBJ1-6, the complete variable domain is DTGVSQNPRHKITKRGQNVTFRCDPISEHNRLYWYRQTLGQGPEFLTYFQNEAQLEKSRLLSDRFSAERPKGSFSTLEIQRTEQGDSAMYLCASTGAQDSLMGSPLHFGNGTRLTVT.

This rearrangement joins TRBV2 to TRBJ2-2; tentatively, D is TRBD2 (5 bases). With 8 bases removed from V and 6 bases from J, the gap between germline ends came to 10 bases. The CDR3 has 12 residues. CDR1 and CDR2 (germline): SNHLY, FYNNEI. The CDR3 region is CASVPGAGELFF. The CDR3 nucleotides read TGTGCCAGCGTCCCCGGGGCCGGGGAGCTGTTTTTT.

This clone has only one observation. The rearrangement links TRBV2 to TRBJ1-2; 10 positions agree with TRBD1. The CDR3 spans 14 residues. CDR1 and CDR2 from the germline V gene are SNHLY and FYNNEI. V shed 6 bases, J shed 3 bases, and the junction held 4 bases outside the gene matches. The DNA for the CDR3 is TGTGCCAGCAGCCGGACAGGGGGAGACTATGGCTACACCTTC. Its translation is CASSRTGGDYGYTF.

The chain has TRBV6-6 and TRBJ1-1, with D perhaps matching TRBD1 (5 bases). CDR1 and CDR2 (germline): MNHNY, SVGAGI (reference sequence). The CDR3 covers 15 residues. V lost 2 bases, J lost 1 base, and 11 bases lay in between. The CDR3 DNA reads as TGTGCCAGCAGTTACCCGGGGGGTAGGAACACTGAAGCTTTCTTT. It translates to CASSYPGGRNTEAFF.

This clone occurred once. The CDR3 spells CASSYGQGSQPQHF. The CDR3 DNA sequence: TGTGCCAGCAGTTATGGACAGGGGAGTCAGCCCCAGCATTTT. This chain links TRBV6-6 with TRBJ1-5, with 9 bases aligning to TRBD1. V gave up 3 bases and J gave up 6 bases; unmatched junction bases: 3. In germline, CDR1 is MNHNY, CDR2 SVGAGI (reference sequence). The CDR3 sequence is 14 residues long.

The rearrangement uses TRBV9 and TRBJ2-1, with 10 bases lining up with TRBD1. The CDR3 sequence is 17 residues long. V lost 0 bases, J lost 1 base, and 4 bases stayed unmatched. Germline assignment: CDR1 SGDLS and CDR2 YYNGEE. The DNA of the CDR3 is TGTGCCAGCAGCGTAGCCCTGGGACAGGGGTCCTACAATGAGCAGTTCTTC. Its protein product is CASSVALGQGSYNEQFF. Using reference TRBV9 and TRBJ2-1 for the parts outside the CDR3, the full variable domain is DSGVTQTPKHLITATGQRVTLRCSPRSGDLSVYWYQQSLDQGLQFLIQYYNGEERAKGNILERFSAQQFPDLHSELNLSSLELGDSALYFCASSVALGQGSYNEQFFGPGTRLTVL.

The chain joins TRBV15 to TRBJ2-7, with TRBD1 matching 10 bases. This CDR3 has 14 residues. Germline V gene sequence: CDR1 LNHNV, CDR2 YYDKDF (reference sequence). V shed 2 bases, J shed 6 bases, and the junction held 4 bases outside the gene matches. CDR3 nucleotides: TGTGCCACCAGCAGAAGGACAGGGGGAATCGAGCAGTACTTC. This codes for CATSRRTGGIEQYF.

CDR3 in amino acids: CASSYTGSTGELFF. The CDR3 DNA is TGTGCCAGCAGTTACACAGGGTCCACCGGGGAGCTGTTTTTT. The V and J genes are TRBV6-5 and TRBJ2-2, with TRBD1 as a possible D gene (6 bases). Looked up from germline, CDR1 is MNHEY and CDR2 is SVGAGI. This CDR3 is built from 14 residues. V was pared by 2 bases and J by 4 bases, with 8 bases between.